Included here is one T cell receptor beta chain sequence, with context. Its antigen is not identified. Samples were assayed with immunoSEQ v3.0 at survey level. A per-sample goal of about 40,000-55,000 T-cell genomes was targeted by sequencing. The repertoire was sequenced with immunoSEQ multiplex PCR; TCRdb's copy has only in-frame clones and lacks some. The table has 25,000 to 30,000 clones, about 93% seen once; the top ten hold around 6%. V lost 0 bases, J lost 8 bases, and 11 bases lay in between. Germline values: CDR1 SGHKS, CDR2 YYEKEE (reference sequence). This CDR3 is built from 13 residues. The data were obtained in a study of long-term antiretroviral therapy in people with HIV. Study findings and constraints: Unavailable data included ART adherence, viral resistance and therapy changes (switches in treatment). Clones expanded before ART dominated the repertoire at all time points.

The chain combines TRBV5-5 with TRBJ1-2, with D perhaps TRBD1 (5 bases). The receptor was derived from a woman aged 40 to 49 with HIV. The sample here was unsorted PBMCs, taken around 6.5 years after starting antiretroviral therapy. CDR3 bases: TGTGCCAGCAGCTTGGAGCCAGGGTTGGGCTACACCTTC. This sequence encodes CASSLEPGLGYTF.